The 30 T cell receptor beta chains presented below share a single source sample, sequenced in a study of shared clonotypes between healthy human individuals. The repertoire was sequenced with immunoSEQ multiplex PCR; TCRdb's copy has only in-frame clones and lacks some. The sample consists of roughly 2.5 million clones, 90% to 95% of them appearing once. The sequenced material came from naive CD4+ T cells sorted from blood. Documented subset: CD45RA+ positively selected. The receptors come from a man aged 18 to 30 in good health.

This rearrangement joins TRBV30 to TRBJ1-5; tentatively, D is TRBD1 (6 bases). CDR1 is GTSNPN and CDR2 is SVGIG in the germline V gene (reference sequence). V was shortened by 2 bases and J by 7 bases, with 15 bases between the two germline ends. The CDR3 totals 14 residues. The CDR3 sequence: CAWSLSGGQQPQHF. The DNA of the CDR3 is TGTGCCTGGAGTCTAAGTGGGGGGCAACAGCCCCAGCATTTT.

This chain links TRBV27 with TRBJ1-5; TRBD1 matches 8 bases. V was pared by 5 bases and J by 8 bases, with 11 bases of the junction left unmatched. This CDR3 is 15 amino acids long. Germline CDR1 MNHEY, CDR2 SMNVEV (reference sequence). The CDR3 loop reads CASSQGQAPGEPQHF. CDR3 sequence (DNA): TGTGCCAGCAGTCAGGGACAGGCCCCCGGGGAGCCCCAGCATTTT.

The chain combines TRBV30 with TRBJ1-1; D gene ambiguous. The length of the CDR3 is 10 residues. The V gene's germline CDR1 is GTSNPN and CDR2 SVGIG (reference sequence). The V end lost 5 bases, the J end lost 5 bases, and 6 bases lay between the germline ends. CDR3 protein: CAWQRTEAFF. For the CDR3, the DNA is TGTGCCTGGCAGAGGACTGAAGCTTTCTTT.

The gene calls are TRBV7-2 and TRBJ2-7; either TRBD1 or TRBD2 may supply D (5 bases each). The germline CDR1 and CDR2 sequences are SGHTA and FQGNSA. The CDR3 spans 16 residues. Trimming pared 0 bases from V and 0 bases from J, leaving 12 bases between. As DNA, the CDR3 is TGTGCCAGCAGCTTAGCTGGGACGGTTAGCTCCTACGAGCAGTACTTC. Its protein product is CASSLAGTVSSYEQYF.

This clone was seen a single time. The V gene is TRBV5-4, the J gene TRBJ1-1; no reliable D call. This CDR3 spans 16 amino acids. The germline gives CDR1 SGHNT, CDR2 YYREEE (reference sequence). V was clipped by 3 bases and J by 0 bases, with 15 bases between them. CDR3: CASSSAGGMLNTEAFF. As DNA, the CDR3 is TGTGCCAGCAGCTCGGCAGGCGGGATGTTGAACACTGAAGCTTTCTTT.

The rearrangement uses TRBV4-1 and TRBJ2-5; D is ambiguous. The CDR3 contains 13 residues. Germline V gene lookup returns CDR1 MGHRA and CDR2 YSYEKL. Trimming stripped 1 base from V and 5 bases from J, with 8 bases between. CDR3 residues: CASSQVAYETQYF. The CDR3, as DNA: TGCGCCAGCAGCCAAGTCGCGTATGAGACCCAGTACTTC.

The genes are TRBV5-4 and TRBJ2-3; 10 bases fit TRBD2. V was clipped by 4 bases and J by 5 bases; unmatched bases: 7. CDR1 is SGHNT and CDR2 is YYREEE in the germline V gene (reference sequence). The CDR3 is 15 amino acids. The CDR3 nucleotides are TGTGCCAGCAGCAGAGCGGGGGGGCGGGAAGATACGCAGTATTTT. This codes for CASSRAGGREDTQYF.

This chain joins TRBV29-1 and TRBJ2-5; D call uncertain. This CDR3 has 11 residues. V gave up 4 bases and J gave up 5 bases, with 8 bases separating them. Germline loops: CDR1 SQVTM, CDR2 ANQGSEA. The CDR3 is CSVVSAETQYF. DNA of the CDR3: TGCAGCGTTGTAAGTGCGGAGACCCAGTACTTC.

The CDR3 nucleotides read TGTGCCAGCAGCTTCACCAGCAAGAACACTGAAGCTTTCTTT. Translating it yields CASSFTSKNTEAFF. The rearrangement joins TRBV7-9 to TRBJ1-1; D is uncertain. The ends were cut back, 3 bases at V and 1 base at J, with 9 bases in the middle. This CDR3 region has 14 residues. CDR1 SEHNR and CDR2 FQNEAQ come from the germline V gene (reference sequence).

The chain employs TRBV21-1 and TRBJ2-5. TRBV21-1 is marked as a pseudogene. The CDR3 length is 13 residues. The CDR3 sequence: CASSNLGEETQYF. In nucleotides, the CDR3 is TGTGCCAGCAGCAACCTGGGGGAAGAGACCCAGTACTTC.

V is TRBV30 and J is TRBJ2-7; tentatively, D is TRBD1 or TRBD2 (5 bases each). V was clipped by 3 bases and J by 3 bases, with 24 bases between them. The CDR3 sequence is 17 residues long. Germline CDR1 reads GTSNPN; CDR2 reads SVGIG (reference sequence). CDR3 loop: CAWRKGPAREGIYEQYF. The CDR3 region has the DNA TGTGCCTGGAGAAAGGGACCCGCTCGTGAGGGTATCTACGAGCAGTACTTC.

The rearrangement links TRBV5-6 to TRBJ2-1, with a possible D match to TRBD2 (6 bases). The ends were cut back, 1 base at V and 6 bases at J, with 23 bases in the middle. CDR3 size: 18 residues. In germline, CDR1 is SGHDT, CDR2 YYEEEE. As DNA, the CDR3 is TGTGCCAGCAGCTTGAAGTCCGGCCGGGGTGCGGAGGGCAATGAGCAGTTCTTC. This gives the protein CASSLKSGRGAEGNEQFF.

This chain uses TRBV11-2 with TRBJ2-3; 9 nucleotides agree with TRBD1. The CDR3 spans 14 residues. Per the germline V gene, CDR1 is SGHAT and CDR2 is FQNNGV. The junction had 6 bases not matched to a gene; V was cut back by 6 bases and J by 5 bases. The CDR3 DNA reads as TGTGCCAGCAGACAGGGACAGGGAATAGATACGCAGTATTTT. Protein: CASRQGQGIDTQYF.

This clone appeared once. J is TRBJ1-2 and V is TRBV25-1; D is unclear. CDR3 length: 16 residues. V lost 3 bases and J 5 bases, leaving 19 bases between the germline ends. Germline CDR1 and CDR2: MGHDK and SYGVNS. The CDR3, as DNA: TGTGCCAGCAGTGATACCCTGACGGCGACATTTTATGGCTACACCTTC. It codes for CASSDTLTATFYGYTF.

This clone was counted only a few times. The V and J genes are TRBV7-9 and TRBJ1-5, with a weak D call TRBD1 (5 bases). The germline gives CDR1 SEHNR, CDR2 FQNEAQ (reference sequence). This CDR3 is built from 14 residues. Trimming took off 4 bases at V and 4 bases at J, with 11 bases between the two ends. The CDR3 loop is CASSSGRVNQPQHF. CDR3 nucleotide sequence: TGTGCCAGCAGCTCGGGCAGGGTTAATCAGCCCCAGCATTTT.

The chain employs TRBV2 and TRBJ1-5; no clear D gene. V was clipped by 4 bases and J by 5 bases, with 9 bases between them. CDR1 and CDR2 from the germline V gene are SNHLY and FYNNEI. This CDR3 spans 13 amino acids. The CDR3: CASSADVDQPQHF. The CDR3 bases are TGTGCCAGCAGTGCCGACGTAGATCAGCCCCAGCATTTT. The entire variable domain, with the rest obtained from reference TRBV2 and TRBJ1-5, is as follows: EPEVTQTPSHQVTQMGQEVILRCVPISNHLYFYWYRQILGQKVEFLVSFYNNEISEKSEIFDDQFSVERPDGSNFTLKIRSTKLEDSAMYFCASSADVDQPQHFGDGTRLSIL.

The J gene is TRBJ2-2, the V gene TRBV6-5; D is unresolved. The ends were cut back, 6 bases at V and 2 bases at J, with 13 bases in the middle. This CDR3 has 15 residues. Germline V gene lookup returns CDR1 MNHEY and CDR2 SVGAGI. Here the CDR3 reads CASSYRVSNTGELFF. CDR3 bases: TGTGCCAGCAGCTATCGGGTATCTAACACCGGGGAGCTGTTTTTT.

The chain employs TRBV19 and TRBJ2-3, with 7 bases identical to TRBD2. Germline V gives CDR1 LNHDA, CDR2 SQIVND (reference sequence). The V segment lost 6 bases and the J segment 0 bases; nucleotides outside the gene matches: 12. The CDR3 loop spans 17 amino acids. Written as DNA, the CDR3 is TGTGCCAGTAGCACATGGGGAGGGGTCGCTAGCACAGATACGCAGTATTTT. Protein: CASSTWGGVASTDTQYF.

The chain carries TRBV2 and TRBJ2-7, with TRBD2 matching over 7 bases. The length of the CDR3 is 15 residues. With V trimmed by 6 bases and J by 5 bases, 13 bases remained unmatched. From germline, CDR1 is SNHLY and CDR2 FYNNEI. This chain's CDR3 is CASSGGREPFHEQYF. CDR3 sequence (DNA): TGTGCCAGCAGCGGAGGGAGGGAGCCGTTCCACGAGCAGTACTTC. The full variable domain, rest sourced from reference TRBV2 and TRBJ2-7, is EPEVTQTPSHQVTQMGQEVILRCVPISNHLYFYWYRQILGQKVEFLVSFYNNEISEKSEIFDDQFSVERPDGSNFTLKIRSTKLEDSAMYFCASSGGREPFHEQYFGPGTRLTVT.

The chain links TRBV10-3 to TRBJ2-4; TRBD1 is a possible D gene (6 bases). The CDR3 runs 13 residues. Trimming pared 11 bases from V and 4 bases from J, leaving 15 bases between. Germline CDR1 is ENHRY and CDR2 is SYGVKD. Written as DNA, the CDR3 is TGTGCCGTATCCCCAGGGGCTAAAAACATTCAGTACTTC. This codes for CAVSPGAKNIQYF.

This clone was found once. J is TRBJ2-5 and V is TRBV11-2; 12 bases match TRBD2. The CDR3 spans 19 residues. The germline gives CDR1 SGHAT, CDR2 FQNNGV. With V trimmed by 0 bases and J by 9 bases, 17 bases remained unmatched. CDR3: CASSLDQGTSGGTSGAQYF. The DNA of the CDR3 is TGTGCCAGCAGCTTAGATCAAGGAACTAGCGGGGGGACCTCAGGGGCCCAGTACTTC.

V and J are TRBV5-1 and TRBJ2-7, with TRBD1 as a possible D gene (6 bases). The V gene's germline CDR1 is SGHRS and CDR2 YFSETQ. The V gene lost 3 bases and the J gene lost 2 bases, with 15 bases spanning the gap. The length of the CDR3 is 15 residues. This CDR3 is CASSWNAGEAYEQYF. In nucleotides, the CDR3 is TGCGCCAGCAGCTGGAACGCAGGGGAAGCCTACGAGCAGTACTTC.

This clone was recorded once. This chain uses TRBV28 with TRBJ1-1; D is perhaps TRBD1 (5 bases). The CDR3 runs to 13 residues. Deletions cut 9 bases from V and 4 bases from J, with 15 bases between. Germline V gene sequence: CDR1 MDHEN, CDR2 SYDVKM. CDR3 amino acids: CASLGTVGTEAFF. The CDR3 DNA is TGTGCCAGTCTCGGGACTGTCGGCACTGAAGCTTTCTTT.

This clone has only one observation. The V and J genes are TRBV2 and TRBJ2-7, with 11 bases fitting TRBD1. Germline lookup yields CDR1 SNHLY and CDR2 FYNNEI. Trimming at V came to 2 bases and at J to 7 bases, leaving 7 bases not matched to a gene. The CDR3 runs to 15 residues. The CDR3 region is CASSELGQGAREQYF. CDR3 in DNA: TGTGCCAGCAGTGAACTTGGACAGGGGGCGCGGGAGCAGTACTTC.

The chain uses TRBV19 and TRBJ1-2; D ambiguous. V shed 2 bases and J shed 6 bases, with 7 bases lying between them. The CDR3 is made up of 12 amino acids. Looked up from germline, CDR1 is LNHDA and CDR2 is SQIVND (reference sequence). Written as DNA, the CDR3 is TGTGCCAGTAGTATAAACAGCAATGGCTACACCTTC. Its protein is CASSINSNGYTF.

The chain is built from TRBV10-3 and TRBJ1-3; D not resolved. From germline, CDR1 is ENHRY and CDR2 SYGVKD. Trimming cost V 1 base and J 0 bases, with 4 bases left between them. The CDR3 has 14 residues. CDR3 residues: CAISEFSSGNTIYF. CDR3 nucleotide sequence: TGTGCCATCAGTGAGTTCAGCTCTGGAAACACCATATATTTT.

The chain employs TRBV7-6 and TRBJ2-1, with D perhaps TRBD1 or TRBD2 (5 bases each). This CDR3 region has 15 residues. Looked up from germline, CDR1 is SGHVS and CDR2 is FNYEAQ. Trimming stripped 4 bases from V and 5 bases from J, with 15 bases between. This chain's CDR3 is CASSWTFEGHNEQFF. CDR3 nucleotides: TGTGCCAGCAGCTGGACTTTTGAGGGGCACAATGAGCAGTTCTTC.

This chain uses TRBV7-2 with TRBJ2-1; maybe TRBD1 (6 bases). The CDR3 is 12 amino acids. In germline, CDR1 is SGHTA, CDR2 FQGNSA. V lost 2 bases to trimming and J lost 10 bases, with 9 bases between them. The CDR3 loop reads CASSLIGTEQFF. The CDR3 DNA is TGTGCCAGCAGCTTAATTGGGACAGAGCAGTTCTTC.

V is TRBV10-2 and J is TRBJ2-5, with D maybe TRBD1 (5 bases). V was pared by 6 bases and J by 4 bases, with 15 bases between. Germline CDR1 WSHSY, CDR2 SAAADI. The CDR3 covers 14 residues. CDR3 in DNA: TGCGCCAGCAGCGCAGGGAAAAGGAGAGAGACCCAGTACTTC. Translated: CASSAGKRRETQYF.

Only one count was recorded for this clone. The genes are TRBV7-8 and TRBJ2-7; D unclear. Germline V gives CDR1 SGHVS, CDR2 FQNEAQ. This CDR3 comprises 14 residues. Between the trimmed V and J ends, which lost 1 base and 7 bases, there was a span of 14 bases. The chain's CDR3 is CASSLEVRVGEQYF. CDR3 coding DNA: TGTGCCAGCAGCTTAGAGGTGCGAGTAGGAGAGCAGTACTTC.